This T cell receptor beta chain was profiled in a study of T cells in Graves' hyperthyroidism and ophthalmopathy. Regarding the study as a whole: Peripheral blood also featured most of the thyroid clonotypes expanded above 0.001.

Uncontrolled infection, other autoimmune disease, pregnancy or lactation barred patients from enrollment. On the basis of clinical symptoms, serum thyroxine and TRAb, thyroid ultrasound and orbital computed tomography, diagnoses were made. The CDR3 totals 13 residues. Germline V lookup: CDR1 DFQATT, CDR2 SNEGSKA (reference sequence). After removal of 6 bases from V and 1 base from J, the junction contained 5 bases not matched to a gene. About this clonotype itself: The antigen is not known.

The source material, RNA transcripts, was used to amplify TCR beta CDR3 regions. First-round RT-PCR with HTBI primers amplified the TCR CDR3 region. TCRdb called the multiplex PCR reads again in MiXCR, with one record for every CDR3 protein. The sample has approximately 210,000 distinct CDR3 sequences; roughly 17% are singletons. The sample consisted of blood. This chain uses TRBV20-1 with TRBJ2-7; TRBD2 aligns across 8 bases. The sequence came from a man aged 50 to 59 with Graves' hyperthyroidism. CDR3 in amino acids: CSADERESYEQYF. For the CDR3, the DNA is TGCAGTGCGGATGAGCGGGAGTCCTACGAGCAGTACTTC.